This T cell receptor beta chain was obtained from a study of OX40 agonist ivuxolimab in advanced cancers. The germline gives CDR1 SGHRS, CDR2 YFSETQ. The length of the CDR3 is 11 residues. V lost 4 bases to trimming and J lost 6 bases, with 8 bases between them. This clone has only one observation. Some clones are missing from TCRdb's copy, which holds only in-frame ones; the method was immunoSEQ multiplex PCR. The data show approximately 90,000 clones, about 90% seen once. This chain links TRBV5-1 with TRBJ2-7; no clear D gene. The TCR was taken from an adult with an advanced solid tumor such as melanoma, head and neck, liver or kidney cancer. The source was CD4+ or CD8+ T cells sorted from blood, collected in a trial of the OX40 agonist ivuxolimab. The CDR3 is CASSPGFEQYF. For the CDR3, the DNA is TGCGCCAGCAGCCCCGGGTTCGAGCAGTACTTC.